This passage covers 27 T cell receptor beta chains from one sample sequenced in a study of blood T cell repertoires in COVID-19 (dated by TCRdb to the early 2020s). Receptor libraries were prepared by the immunoSEQ multiplex PCR assay. Imported from immuneACCESS, the table was reduced by TCRdb to in-frame sequences with V and J called. These copies leave out some clones; in studies compared against another copy, an unresolved V gene accounts for under half, and the cause of the remainder is not known. The sample yields roughly 200,000 clones; around four fifths were counted once. The top ten constitute 2.5% to 3.5% of the sample. The material sequenced was peripheral blood. The origin of the receptors is a woman aged 80 or over with active or convalescent COVID-19.

The chain has TRBV3-1 (or the pseudogene TRBV3-2) and TRBJ1-6; no definite D call. CDR1 is LGHDT and CDR2 is YNNKEL in the germline V gene (reference sequence). Between the trimmed V and J ends, which lost 4 bases and 10 bases, there was a span of 17 bases. The CDR3 length is 15 residues. The CDR3 loop is CASSPMAASGSPLHF. The CDR3 region has the DNA TGTGCCAGCAGCCCCATGGCAGCATCAGGATCACCCCTCCACTTT.

The V gene is TRBV18, the J gene TRBJ1-5; 7 bases fit TRBD1. This CDR3 contains 14 residues. V was pared by 2 bases and J by 2 bases, with 0 bases of the junction left unmatched. Germline V gene sequence: CDR1 KGHSH, CDR2 LQKENI. CDR3 residues: CASSPTGGNQPQHF. DNA for the CDR3: TGTGCCAGCTCACCAACAGGGGGCAATCAGCCCCAGCATTTT.

This clone was seen a few times. The rearrangement links TRBV5-6 to TRBJ1-4; perhaps TRBD1 as D (5 bases). The CDR3 length is 12 residues. Germline V gives CDR1 SGHDT, CDR2 YYEEEE. V gave up 10 bases and J gave up 2 bases, with 9 bases separating them. CDR3 bases: TGTGCCTCGGGGGTCACTAATGAAAAACTGTTTTTT. Protein product: CASGVTNEKLFF.

This chain links TRBV6-5 with TRBJ2-5; 10 bases match TRBD2. Trimming removed 11 bases from V and 5 bases from J; junction bases left unmatched: 8. Germline V gene data show CDR1 as MNHEY and CDR2 as SVGAGI. The CDR3 runs to 13 residues. The CDR3 is CAVSGAGGETQYF. In DNA, the CDR3 is TGTGCCGTCTCGGGAGCGGGGGGGGAGACCCAGTACTTC.

This chain links TRBV4-1 with TRBJ1-5; D remains unclear. Germline V gene data show CDR1 as MGHRA and CDR2 as YSYEKL. Trimming removed 0 bases from V and 0 bases from J, with 9 bases in between. This CDR3 is built from 16 residues. CDR3: CASSQEPHSSNQPQHF. CDR3 bases: TGCGCCAGCAGCCAAGAACCCCACAGTAGCAATCAGCCCCAGCATTTT.

The rearrangement joins TRBV28 to TRBJ1-4, with TRBD1 matching over 7 bases. Unmatched junction bases numbered 8, after V lost 2 bases and J lost 8 bases. Looked up from germline, CDR1 is MDHEN and CDR2 is SYDVKM. The CDR3 has 15 amino acids. CDR3 loop: CASSLRAGGGEKLFF. DNA for the CDR3: TGTGCCAGCAGTTTACGGGCAGGGGGTGGCGAAAAACTGTTTTTT. Full variable domain (remainder filled in from reference TRBV28 and TRBJ1-4): DVKVTQSSRYLVKRTGEKVFLECVQDMDHENMFWYRQDPGLGLRLIYFSYDVKMKEKGDIPEGYSVSREKKERFSLILESASTNQTSMYLCASSLRAGGGEKLFFGSGTQLSVL.

The chain recombines TRBV27 with TRBJ2-1, with TRBD1 as a possible D gene (6 bases). Germline values: CDR1 MNHEY, CDR2 SMNVEV (reference sequence). V gave up 4 bases and J gave up 0 bases, with 22 bases separating them. The CDR3 contains 19 residues. Here the CDR3 reads CASSSTGHGFSSSYNEQFF. CDR3 DNA: TGTGCCAGCAGTTCTACGGGACACGGGTTTTCTAGCTCCTACAATGAGCAGTTCTTC.

The rearrangement uses TRBV2 and TRBJ1-2, with no clear D. Trimming stripped 7 bases from V and 7 bases from J, with 13 bases between. The germline V gene encodes CDR1 SNHLY and CDR2 FYNNEI. The CDR3 sequence is 12 residues long. The CDR3: CASTPIESGYTF. CDR3 coding DNA: TGTGCCAGCACCCCCATTGAGAGTGGCTACACCTTC.

The rearrangement uses TRBV24-1 and TRBJ2-7; a weak D match, TRBD1 (5 bases). The CDR3 length is 13 residues. Germline V gene lookup returns CDR1 KGHDR and CDR2 SFDVKD. V dropped 3 bases and J dropped 3 bases, with 8 bases sitting between them. The CDR3: CATSDPTVYEQYF. The CDR3 DNA is TGTGCCACCAGTGATCCGACAGTCTACGAGCAGTACTTC.

The chain links TRBV14 to TRBJ1-5, with no clear D. The germline V gene encodes CDR1 SGHDN and CDR2 FVKESK. V lost 4 bases and J lost 15, with 19 bases in between. The CDR3 sequence is 13 residues long. The CDR3 DNA reads TGTGCCAGCAGCCTAGCCCTGGGAGCGGGCTTGCATTTT. Protein sequence: CASSLALGAGLHF.

The chain couples TRBV25-1 to TRBJ1-3; possibly TRBD1 for D (5 bases). The CDR3 consists of 15 residues. The V end lost 3 bases, the J end lost 0 bases, and 9 bases lay between the germline ends. Germline CDR1 and CDR2: MGHDK and SYGVNS. DNA of the CDR3: TGTGCCAGCAGTGACTGGGGGGTCTCTGGAAACACCATATATTTT. This codes for CASSDWGVSGNTIYF. Complete variable domain (other parts from reference TRBV25-1 and TRBJ1-3): EADIYQTPRYLVIGTGKKITLECSQTMGHDKMYWYQQDPGMELHLIHYSYGVNSTEKGDLSSESTVSRIRTEHFPLTLESARPSHTSQYLCASSDWGVSGNTIYFGEGSWLTVV.

This clone was observed once. The chain links TRBV5-1 to TRBJ2-3; 8 bases align to TRBD2. The length of the CDR3 is 15 residues. J lost 3 bases, V lost 0 bases, and 3 bases had no gene match. Per the germline V gene, CDR1 is SGHRS and CDR2 is YFSETQ. The CDR3 DNA follows: TGCGCCAGCAGCTTGGGGGTAGCGGGGACAGATACGCAGTATTTT. Its translation: CASSLGVAGTDTQYF.

J is TRBJ2-3 and V is TRBV19; a weak D match, TRBD2 (7 bases). The V gene lost 7 bases and the J gene lost 4 bases, with 15 bases spanning the gap. The CDR3 is 14 amino acids. Germline CDR1 and CDR2: LNHDA and SQIVND (reference sequence). The CDR3 spells CASTEGGLSDTQYF. DNA of the CDR3: TGTGCCAGTACGGAGGGGGGGCTGTCAGATACGCAGTATTTT.

The chain is built from TRBV9 and TRBJ1-4; 7 bases fit TRBD1. The CDR3 is 15 residues long. Germline V gives CDR1 SGDLS, CDR2 YYNGEE. The trim removed 3 bases at V and 2 bases at J, leaving 4 bases unmatched. CDR3 sequence reads: CASSATGVTNEKLFF. In DNA, the CDR3 is TGTGCCAGCAGCGCCACAGGGGTCACTAATGAAAAACTGTTTTTT. The full variable domain, with the rest looked up from reference TRBV9 and TRBJ1-4, is DSGVTQTPKHLITATGQRVTLRCSPRSGDLSVYWYQQSLDQGLQFLIQYYNGEERAKGNILERFSAQQFPDLHSELNLSSLELGDSALYFCASSATGVTNEKLFFGSGTQLSVL.

CDR3 residues: CASRQGALDEKLFF. The CDR3 DNA reads TGTGCCAGCAGGCAGGGGGCGTTGGATGAAAAACTGTTTTTT. The chain joins TRBV6-5 to TRBJ1-4; 8 nucleotides agree with TRBD1. V was clipped by 6 bases and J by 6 bases; unmatched bases: 6. The CDR3 covers 14 residues. Germline loops: CDR1 MNHEY, CDR2 SVGAGI.

As for this clone: Compared with germline, one end of the junction differs, possibly owing to a read error. This sequence joins TRBV5-7 and TRBJ2-7; 9 bases agree with TRBD1. TRBV5-7 falls under the ORF class, with uncertain function. There are 13 residues in the CDR3. The CDR3 is CASRLDRGDEQYF. The CDR3 region has the DNA TGTGCCAGCAGATTGGACAGGGGCGACGAGCAGTACTTC.

A single count supports this clone. The chain links TRBV18 to TRBJ1-2, with 10 bases that match TRBD1. The germline CDR1 and CDR2 sequences are KGHSH and LQKENI. Losses at the gene ends were 6 bases for V and 4 bases for J; bases not matched to a gene: 17. The CDR3 runs to 18 residues. The CDR3 DNA sequence: TGTGCCAGCTCGCCAGCCAGAGTTCCGGGACAGGGGTCCTATGGCTACACCTTC. This gives the protein CASSPARVPGQGSYGYTF.

This clone was recorded a few times. The chain has TRBV11-2 and TRBJ1-2; possibly TRBD1 for D (6 bases). V dropped 3 bases and J dropped 6 bases, with 23 bases sitting between them. CDR1 and CDR2 (germline): SGHAT, FQNNGV. The CDR3 extends over 17 amino acids. This chain's CDR3 is CASSFGWRGAPTDGYTF. The CDR3 coding sequence is TGTGCCAGCAGCTTTGGGTGGCGGGGGGCGCCGACCGATGGCTACACCTTC. Full variable domain (outside the CDR3, taken from reference TRBV11-2 and TRBJ1-2): EAGVAQSPRYKIIEKRQSVAFWCNPISGHATLYWYQQILGQGPKLLIQFQNNGVVDDSQLPKDRFSAERLKGVDSTLKIQPAKLEDSAVYLCASSFGWRGAPTDGYTFGSGTRLTVV.

The chain carries TRBV5-6 and TRBJ1-2, with 10 bases aligning to TRBD1. This CDR3 contains 15 residues. Germline V gene sequence: CDR1 SGHDT, CDR2 YYEEEE. Trimming removed 4 bases from V and 4 bases from J; junction bases left unmatched: 7. The CDR3 nucleotides are TGTGCCAGCAGCGGGGGACAGGGGATTCCCTATGGCTACACCTTC. Translating gives CASSGGQGIPYGYTF.

With regard to this clone: The junction differs from germline at one of its ends, possibly a read error. The gene calls are TRBV18 and TRBJ1-3; 8 bases align to TRBD1. Germline V gene data show CDR1 as KGHSH and CDR2 as LQKENI. The CDR3 contains 14 residues. CDR3 sequence reads: CASSPDRDGSTIYF. The CDR3 nucleotides read TGTGCCAGCTCACCGGACAGGGATGGAAGCACCATATATTTT.

The chain uses TRBV18 and TRBJ2-2, with a possible D match to TRBD1 (5 bases). Trimming shortened V by 3 bases and J by 3 bases, and 17 bases separated the two germline ends. The CDR3 sequence is 17 residues long. Germline V gene lookup returns CDR1 KGHSH and CDR2 LQKENI. This CDR3 is CASSPAPHTGYTGELFF. CDR3 in DNA: TGTGCCAGCTCACCCGCCCCCCATACAGGCTACACCGGGGAGCTGTTTTTT.

The chain combines TRBV19 with TRBJ2-2; D may be TRBD2 (6 bases). CDR3 length: 17 amino acids. The ends were cut back, 3 bases at V and 1 base at J, with 15 bases in the middle. Germline V gene data show CDR1 as LNHDA and CDR2 as SQIVND (reference sequence). In nucleotides, the CDR3 is TGTGCCAGTAGTATCCGGCGGGACTCACAGAACACCGGGGAGCTGTTTTTT. Its translation is CASSIRRDSQNTGELFF.

This sequence joins TRBV18 and TRBJ1-6; 12 bases fit TRBD1. V lost 10 bases, J lost 12 bases, and 10 bases stayed unmatched. This CDR3 has 14 residues. CDR1 is KGHSH, CDR2 LQKENI, per germline. The CDR3 nucleotides read TGTGCCACCGTCGGGACAGGGGGCTTTCTACCCCTCCACTTT. Amino acids: CATVGTGGFLPLHF.

The gene calls are TRBV19 and TRBJ1-4; D might be TRBD1 (6 bases). The CDR3 loop spans 14 amino acids. V lost 3 bases, J lost 10 bases, and 15 bases lay in between. Germline assignment: CDR1 LNHDA and CDR2 SQIVND (reference sequence). The CDR3 DNA reads TGTGCCAGTAGTATTAAGGGGGGGCGAGGAAAACTGTTTTTT. Its protein product is CASSIKGGRGKLFF.

The rearrangement links TRBV28 to TRBJ2-7; D gene unclear. Trimming cost V 7 bases and J 0 bases, with 13 bases left between them. Germline CDR1 and CDR2: MDHEN and SYDVKM. CDR3 length: 14 amino acids. For the CDR3, the DNA is TGTGCCAGCAACGGGTTCCCACTCTCCTACGAGCAGTACTTC. This codes for CASNGFPLSYEQYF.

The CDR3 bases are TGTGCCAGCAGCTTTCCGCTACAGGGTTCCTACGAGCAGTACTTC. It specifies CASSFPLQGSYEQYF. The chain joins TRBV7-9 to TRBJ2-7; a weak D match, TRBD1 (6 bases). Trimming shortened V by 3 bases and J by 1 base, and 13 bases separated the two germline ends. The length of the CDR3 is 15 residues. Germline values: CDR1 SEHNR, CDR2 FQNEAQ (reference sequence).

V is TRBV19 and J is TRBJ2-2; 12 bases align to TRBD2. Germline trimming cut 3 bases from V and 5 bases from J; bases unmatched to any gene: 1. Looked up from germline, CDR1 is LNHDA and CDR2 is SQIVND (reference sequence). The CDR3 spans 15 residues. The CDR3 is CASSIGLAGTGELFF. CDR3 nucleotides: TGTGCCAGTAGTATTGGACTAGCGGGGACCGGGGAGCTGTTTTTT.